The 18 T cell receptor beta chains in this list originate from one sample, sequenced in a study of blood T cell repertoires in COVID-19. TCRdb's copy holds only in-frame clones and misses some; the assay was immunoSEQ multiplex PCR. The table has 310,000 or so clones, around 86% seen once. The sequenced sample was peripheral blood. Every receptor here comes from a man aged 70 or older with acute or convalescent COVID-19.

The chain uses TRBV28 and TRBJ2-7, with TRBD1 matching over 9 bases. The CDR3 is 16 amino acids. The germline CDR1 and CDR2 sequences are MDHEN and SYDVKM. With 2 bases clipped from V and 7 bases from J, the junction kept 12 bases outside the gene matches. CDR3 region: CASSLGGGQGLGEQYF. CDR3 in DNA: TGTGCCAGCAGTTTAGGGGGTGGACAGGGGCTGGGGGAGCAGTACTTC.

The rearrangement joins TRBV12-3 or TRBV12-4 to TRBJ2-2; tentatively, D is TRBD1 (5 bases). The CDR3 loop spans 13 amino acids. V was pared by 3 bases and J by 7 bases, with 9 bases between. The DNA of the CDR3 is TGTGCCAGCAGTTTGCAGGGCATCGGGGAGCTGTTTTTT. Translated, it gives CASSLQGIGELFF.

The V gene is TRBV3-1 (or the pseudogene TRBV3-2), the J gene TRBJ1-1; D may be TRBD1 (5 bases). The CDR3 runs to 11 residues. CDR1 is LGHDT, CDR2 YNNKEL, per germline (reference sequence). V lost 2 bases and J lost 11, with 9 bases in between. CDR3 sequence (DNA): TGTGCCAGCAGCCAAACAGGCGAGGCTTTCTTT. Protein sequence: CASSQTGEAFF.

The V call is TRBV9, the J call TRBJ2-5; D uncertain. Germline CDR1 and CDR2: SGDLS and YYNGEE. Between the trimmed V and J ends, which lost 7 bases and 3 bases, there was a span of 10 bases. This CDR3 has 12 residues. In nucleotides, the CDR3 is TGTGCCAGCGGCATGTCAGAAGAGACCCAGTACTTC. Its protein product is CASGMSEETQYF.

The rearrangement links TRBV7-8 to TRBJ1-2; TRBD1 matches at 8 bases. This CDR3 spans 13 amino acids. V lost 1 base to trimming and J lost 8 bases; unmatched junction nucleotides: 3. Germline V CDR1 and CDR2: SGHVS, FQNEAQ. The chain's CDR3 is CASSLVRGQGYTF. DNA for the CDR3: TGTGCCAGCAGCTTAGTCAGGGGGCAAGGCTACACCTTC.

This chain connects TRBV7-8 to TRBJ2-7; tentatively, D is TRBD1 (5 bases). The V gene lost 1 base and the J gene lost 4 bases, with 11 bases spanning the gap. The CDR3 is 14 amino acids. The germline CDR1 and CDR2 sequences are SGHVS and FQNEAQ. The CDR3 bases are TGTGCCAGCAGCTTAGTCCAGGGTCCATACGAGCAGTACTTC. Its protein product is CASSLVQGPYEQYF.

This clone was seen a handful of times. This same CDR3 is encoded by further DNA sequences in the sample. This sequence joins TRBV10-3 and TRBJ1-1; no firm D call. With 3 bases removed from V and 1 base from J, the gap between germline ends came to 6 bases. The CDR3 length is 13 residues. CDR1 and CDR2 (germline): ENHRY, SYGVKD. This chain's CDR3 is CAISDSGNTEAFF. CDR3 coding DNA: TGTGCCATCAGTGACTCGGGGAACACTGAAGCTTTCTTT.

In the case of this clone: The sample has other DNA sequences that encode this CDR3 too. The V gene is TRBV6-6, the J gene TRBJ1-1; D gene ambiguous. This CDR3 region has 17 residues. V was cut by 5 bases and J by 7 bases, with 26 bases left in between. Per germline, CDR1 MNHNY and CDR2 SVGAGI (reference sequence). The CDR3 loop reads CASSPRPSTSLGDEAFF. The CDR3 region has the DNA TGTGCCAGCAGTCCTCGGCCATCAACGTCACTGGGCGATGAAGCTTTCTTT.

This clone was seen only once. This chain connects TRBV5-1 to TRBJ2-5, with 8 nucleotides matching TRBD1. The junction had 3 bases not matched to a gene; V was cut back by 3 bases and J by 2 bases. The CDR3 is made up of 14 amino acids. Germline V CDR1 and CDR2: SGHRS, YFSETQ. Here the CDR3 reads CASSWGTGQETQYF. For the CDR3, the DNA is TGCGCCAGCAGCTGGGGGACAGGACAAGAGACCCAGTACTTC.

The chain is built from TRBV3-1 (or the pseudogene TRBV3-2) and TRBJ2-2; 14 bases are shared with TRBD2. CDR1 and CDR2 from the germline V gene are LGHDT and YNNKEL (reference sequence). This CDR3 is 17 amino acids long. V lost 3 bases, J lost 7 bases, and 7 bases stayed unmatched. This CDR3 reads CASSHLGLAGVHGELFF. The CDR3 nucleotides read TGTGCCAGCAGCCACCTGGGACTAGCGGGAGTGCACGGGGAGCTGTTTTTT.

This rearrangement joins TRBV28 to TRBJ1-4, with TRBD1 matching 7 bases. CDR3 length: 14 amino acids. Trimming at V came to 6 bases and at J to 4 bases, leaving 5 bases not matched to a gene. Germline V gene data show CDR1 as MDHEN and CDR2 as SYDVKM. The CDR3 region is CASRTGQVNEKLFF. In nucleotides, the CDR3 is TGTGCCAGCAGGACAGGACAGGTTAATGAAAAACTGTTTTTT. Full variable domain (missing parts from reference TRBV28 and TRBJ1-4): DVKVTQSSRYLVKRTGEKVFLECVQDMDHENMFWYRQDPGLGLRLIYFSYDVKMKEKGDIPEGYSVSREKKERFSLILESASTNQTSMYLCASRTGQVNEKLFFGSGTQLSVL.

The chain combines TRBV4-1 with TRBJ1-4, with D perhaps TRBD1 (6 bases). Deletions cut 0 bases from V and 4 bases from J, with 9 bases between. Germline CDR1 reads MGHRA; CDR2 reads YSYEKL. The CDR3 runs to 15 residues. CDR3 sequence (DNA): TGCGCCAGCAGCCAAGATGGCAGGGGTAATGAAAAACTGTTTTTT. Encoded protein: CASSQDGRGNEKLFF.

The chain couples TRBV9 to TRBJ1-2, with D perhaps matching TRBD1 (5 bases). V lost 1 base and J 1 base, leaving 11 bases between the germline ends. Per germline, CDR1 SGDLS and CDR2 YYNGEE. This CDR3 region has 15 residues. This CDR3 is CASSVRSGGNYGYTF. For the CDR3, the DNA is TGTGCCAGCAGCGTACGGAGCGGGGGTAACTATGGCTACACCTTC. The variable domain in full, with the rest retrieved from reference TRBV9 and TRBJ1-2, is DSGVTQTPKHLITATGQRVTLRCSPRSGDLSVYWYQQSLDQGLQFLIQYYNGEERAKGNILERFSAQQFPDLHSELNLSSLELGDSALYFCASSVRSGGNYGYTFGSGTRLTVV.

This clone was recorded a few times. The chain has TRBV9 and TRBJ2-7, with 10 bases fitting TRBD2. After removal of 0 bases from V and 5 bases from J, the junction contained 5 bases not matched to a gene. CDR1 SGDLS and CDR2 YYNGEE come from the germline V gene. The CDR3 totals 15 residues. The CDR3 reads CASSVGGTSANEQYF. Here the CDR3 DNA reads TGTGCCAGCAGCGTAGGAGGGACTAGCGCTAACGAGCAGTACTTC.

In this sample, this clone turned up once. This same CDR3 is encoded by further DNA sequences in the sample. The chain combines TRBV18 with TRBJ1-4; D uncertain. In germline, CDR1 is KGHSH, CDR2 LQKENI. Trimming cost V 3 bases and J 5 bases, with 7 bases left between them. CDR3 length: 13 residues. CDR3 amino acids: CASSPTRNEKLFF. Here the CDR3 DNA reads TGTGCCAGCTCACCTACCAGAAATGAAAAACTGTTTTTT.

The V and J genes are TRBV5-4 and TRBJ2-1; weak D call: TRBD2 (7 bases). There are 15 residues in the CDR3. V gave up 0 bases and J gave up 6 bases, with 13 bases separating them. Germline CDR1 SGHNT, CDR2 YYREEE (reference sequence). The CDR3 sequence: CASSLAGGPVNEQFF. CDR3 nucleotide sequence: TGTGCCAGCAGCTTGGCGGGGGGCCCTGTCAATGAGCAGTTCTTC. Looking up the rest from reference TRBV5-4 and TRBJ2-1 gives the full variable domain: ETGVTQSPTHLIKTRGQQVTLRCSSQSGHNTVSWYQQALGQGPQFIFQYYREEENGRGNFPPRFSGLQFPNYSSELNVNALELDDSALYLCASSLAGGPVNEQFFGPGTRLTVL.

The V and J genes are TRBV9 and TRBJ1-5; 7 bases fit TRBD1. The CDR3 contains 15 residues. V was pared by 4 bases and J by 2 bases, with 6 bases of the junction left unmatched. Germline CDR1 is SGDLS and CDR2 is YYNGEE. CDR3 protein: CASSPGTVGNQPQHF. The CDR3 coding sequence is TGTGCCAGCAGCCCCGGGACAGTTGGCAATCAGCCCCAGCATTTT.

This clone was recorded only once. The gene calls are TRBV10-3 and TRBJ1-2; 9 bases fit TRBD1. The J segment lost 8 bases and the V segment lost 0 bases, leaving 13 bases of the junction unmatched. The CDR3 is 17 residues long. Germline CDR1 and CDR2: ENHRY and SYGVKD. This CDR3 is CAISESFPGTGTRGYTF. CDR3 nucleotides: TGTGCCATCAGTGAGTCTTTCCCCGGGACAGGGACACGAGGCTACACCTTC.